The entry below describes one T cell receptor (beta chain). The data belong to a study of cytomegalovirus exposure and HLA in healthy donors. This CDR3 spans 20 amino acids. V was cut by 0 bases and J by 4 bases, with 26 bases left in between. CDR1 and CDR2 from the germline V gene are LGHNA and YSLEER. This PCR relied on a set of 60 Vbeta primers and 13 Jbeta primers. Clones were read by immunoSEQ multiplex PCR, and TCRdb kept only the in-frame ones, dropping some. The table records 140,000 or so clones, roughly 80% of them present only once. This TCR came from a woman aged 40 to 50 in good health and CMV-seropositive. This chain connects TRBV4-3 to TRBJ2-3, with a possible D match to TRBD2 (7 bases). Sequenced material: PBMCs. The chain's CDR3 is CASSQEPLVSGAGEADTQYF. CDR3 nucleotides: TGCGCCAGCAGCCAAGAACCGCTCGTTTCGGGGGCGGGGGAAGCAGATACGCAGTATTTT.